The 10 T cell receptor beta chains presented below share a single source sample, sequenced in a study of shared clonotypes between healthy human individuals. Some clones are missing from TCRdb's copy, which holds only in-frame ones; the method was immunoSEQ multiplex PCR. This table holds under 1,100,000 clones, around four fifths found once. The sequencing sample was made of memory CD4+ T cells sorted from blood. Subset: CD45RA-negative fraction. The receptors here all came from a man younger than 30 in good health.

The CDR3: CAWRDSGYEQYF. In DNA form, the CDR3 reads TGTGCCTGGCGGGACTCCGGCTACGAGCAGTACTTC. This chain joins TRBV30 and TRBJ2-5, with D maybe TRBD2 (6 bases). Gene TRBJ2-7 matches the end of the DNA better, so the J call may be wrong. CDR3 size: 12 residues. Germline V gives CDR1 GTSNPN, CDR2 SVGIG (reference sequence).

The CDR3 DNA is TGTGCCTGGAGTTTACATTATAATTCACCCCTCCACTTT. Translating gives CAWSLHYNSPLHF. V usage is TRBV30 and J usage is TRBJ1-6; D call uncertain. The CDR3 has 13 residues. The V end lost 2 bases, the J end lost 4 bases, and 6 bases lay between the germline ends. The germline V gene has CDR1 GTSNPN and CDR2 SVGIG (reference sequence).

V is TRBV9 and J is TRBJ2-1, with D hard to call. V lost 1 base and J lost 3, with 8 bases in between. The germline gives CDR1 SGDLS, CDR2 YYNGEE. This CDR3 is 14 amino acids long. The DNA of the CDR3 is TGTGCCAGCAGCGTAAGCGCTAACTACAATGAGCAGTTCTTC. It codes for CASSVSANYNEQFF.

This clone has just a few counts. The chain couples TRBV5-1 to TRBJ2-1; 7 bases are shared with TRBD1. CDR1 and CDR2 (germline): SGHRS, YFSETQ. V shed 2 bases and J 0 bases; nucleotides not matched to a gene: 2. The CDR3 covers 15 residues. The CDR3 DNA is TGCGCCAGCAGCTTCGGACAGGCCTCCTACAATGAGCAGTTCTTC. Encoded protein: CASSFGQASYNEQFF.

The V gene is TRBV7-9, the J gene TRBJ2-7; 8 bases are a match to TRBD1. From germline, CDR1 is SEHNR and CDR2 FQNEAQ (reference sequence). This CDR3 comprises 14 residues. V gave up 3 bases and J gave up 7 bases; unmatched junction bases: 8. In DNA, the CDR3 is TGTGCCAGCAGCTTTGGACAGGGACGGGGGGAGCAGTACTTC. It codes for CASSFGQGRGEQYF.

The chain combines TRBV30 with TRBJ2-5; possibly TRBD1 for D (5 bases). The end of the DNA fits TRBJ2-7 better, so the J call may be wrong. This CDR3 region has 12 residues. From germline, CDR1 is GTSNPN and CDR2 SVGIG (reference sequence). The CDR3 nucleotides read TGTGCCTGGAGTCGACAGACCTACGAGCAGTACTTC. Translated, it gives CAWSRQTYEQYF.

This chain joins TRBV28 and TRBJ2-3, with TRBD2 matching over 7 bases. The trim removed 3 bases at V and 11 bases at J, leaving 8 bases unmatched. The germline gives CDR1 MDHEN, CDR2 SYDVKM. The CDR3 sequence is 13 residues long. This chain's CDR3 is CASSLGGRLLQYF. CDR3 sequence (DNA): TGTGCCAGCAGTTTGGGGGGGAGGTTGTTGCAGTATTTT.

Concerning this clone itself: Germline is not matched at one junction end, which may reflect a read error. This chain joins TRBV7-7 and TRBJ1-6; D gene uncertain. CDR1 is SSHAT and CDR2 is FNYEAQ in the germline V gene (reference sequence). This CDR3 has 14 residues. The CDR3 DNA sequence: TGTGCTAGCAGCTTAGGGCTGCTTAATTCACCCCTCCACTTT. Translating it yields CASSLGLLNSPLHF.

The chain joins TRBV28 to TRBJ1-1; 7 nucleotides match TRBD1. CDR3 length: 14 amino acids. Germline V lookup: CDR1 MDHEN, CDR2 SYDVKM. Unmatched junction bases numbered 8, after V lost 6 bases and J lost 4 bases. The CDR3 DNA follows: TGTGCCAGCAGCCCACCAGGGGGTTTCACTGAAGCTTTCTTT. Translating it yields CASSPPGGFTEAFF.

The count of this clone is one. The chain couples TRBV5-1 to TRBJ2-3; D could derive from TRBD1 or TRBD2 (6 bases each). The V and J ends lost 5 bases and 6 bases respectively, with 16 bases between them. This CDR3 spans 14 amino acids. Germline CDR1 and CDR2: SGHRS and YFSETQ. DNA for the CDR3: TGCGCCAGCAGGGGGGGACAAAGGGCGGATACGCAGTATTTT. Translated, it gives CASRGGQRADTQYF.